The rows below give T cell receptor beta chains drawn from one sample of a study of T cells in Graves' hyperthyroidism and ophthalmopathy. TCRdb re-analysed the multiplex PCR reads in MiXCR, keeping a single row per CDR3 protein. The data show some 510,000 distinct CDR3 sequences, with around 42% seen just once and roughly 8.2% held by the top ten. The sample taken for sequencing was peripheral blood or thyroid tissue (not recorded which). All receptors come from a young woman with Graves' hyperthyroidism. Both conserved end residues are part of each CDR3. A D gene is named only where the DNA matches it firmly. Expanded clones get a size class; other rows say once, few or many, or leave the size out.

v_call: TRBV25-1; j_call: TRBJ1-2; d_call: -; clone_size: -; cdr3_nt: TGTGCCAGCAGCCTACCGATCCCAGGGCGCTATGGCTACACCTTC; cdr3_aa: CASSLPIPGRYGYTF
v_call: TRBV5-4; j_call: TRBJ1-3; d_call: TRBD1; clone_size: -; cdr3_nt: TGCGCCAGCAGCTCCGTCGGGACAGCCAAAGAAAACACCATATATTTT; cdr3_aa: CASSSVGTAKENTIYF
v_call: TRBV7-2; j_call: TRBJ2-7; d_call: -; clone_size: -; cdr3_nt: TGTGCCAGCAGCTTAGCGATCGGGACCGGCAAGGAGCAGTACTTC; cdr3_aa: CASSLAIGTGKEQYF
v_call: TRBV19; j_call: TRBJ1-6; d_call: -; clone_size: many; cdr3_nt: TGTGCCAGCCGGGACACTAATAATTCACCCCTCCACTTT; cdr3_aa: CASRDTNNSPLHF
v_call: TRBV29-1; j_call: TRBJ1-1; d_call: -; clone_size: many; cdr3_nt: TGCAGCGCAGAAGGCGTGAACACTGAAGCTTTCTTT; cdr3_aa: CSAEGVNTEAFF
v_call: TRBV7-9; j_call: TRBJ2-7; d_call: -; clone_size: few; cdr3_nt: TGTGCCAGGAAGGAGCGGGGACAGAATCGGGAGCAGTACTTC; cdr3_aa: CARKERGQNREQYF
v_call: TRBV25-1; j_call: TRBJ2-6; d_call: TRBD1; clone_size: many; cdr3_nt: TGTGCCAGCAGTCCCCCGTGGCAGGGGGCTCTCTCTGGGGCCAACGTCCTGACTTTC; cdr3_aa: CASSPPWQGALSGANVLTF
v_call: TRBV29-1; j_call: TRBJ2-5; d_call: -; clone_size: -; cdr3_nt: TGCAGCGTTGGCCGGACCCAGTACTTC; cdr3_aa: CSVGRTQYF
v_call: TRBV11-2; j_call: TRBJ2-3; d_call: -; clone_size: few; cdr3_nt: TGTGCCAGCAGCTTGGGCGGGAGCACAGATACGCAGTATTTT; cdr3_aa: CASSLGGSTDTQYF
v_call: TRBV7-6; j_call: TRBJ2-7; d_call: -; clone_size: many; cdr3_nt: TGTGCCAGCAGTTTAGACTTTCAGAGCTCCGAGCAGTACTTC; cdr3_aa: CASSLDFQSSEQYF
v_call: TRBV7-3; j_call: TRBJ2-3; d_call: TRBD2; clone_size: -; cdr3_nt: TGTGCCAGCAGCAAGACTAGCGGGAGGGCGGGAGATACGCAGTATTTT; cdr3_aa: CASSKTSGRAGDTQYF
v_call: TRBV29-1; j_call: TRBJ1-5; d_call: -; clone_size: -; cdr3_nt: TGCAGCGTTGAACTAGACGGGGGGGCAAGGAGTGAACCCCAGCATTTT; cdr3_aa: CSVELDGGARSEPQHF
v_call: TRBV29-1; j_call: TRBJ1-2; d_call: -; clone_size: many; cdr3_nt: TGCAGCGTTGAAGACAGGGGCGGTGGCTACACCTTC; cdr3_aa: CSVEDRGGGYTF
v_call: TRBV25-1; j_call: TRBJ1-4; d_call: -; clone_size: -; cdr3_nt: TGTGCCAGCAGTCCGGACGGAAATAATGAAAAACTGTTTTTT; cdr3_aa: CASSPDGNNEKLFF
v_call: TRBV10-3; j_call: TRBJ2-3; d_call: -; clone_size: -; cdr3_nt: TGTGCCATCAGTGATGCCGCAGGGGTCGCAGATACGCAGTATTTT; cdr3_aa: CAISDAAGVADTQYF